The 15 T cell receptor beta chains reported below all come from one sample, sequenced in a study of blood T cell repertoires in COVID-19. TCRdb's copy holds only in-frame clones and misses some; the assay was immunoSEQ multiplex PCR. Of roughly 330,000 clones in the sample, around nine tenths were seen once. The sequencing sample was made of PBMCs or T cells enriched from blood (not recorded which). The receptors originated from a young woman who had recovered from COVID-19.

The J gene is TRBJ1-2, the V gene TRBV12-3 or TRBV12-4; no clear D. V was clipped by 1 base and J by 4 bases, with 4 bases between them. The CDR3 covers 12 residues. The CDR3 here is CASSLGLYGYTF. DNA for the CDR3: TGTGCCAGCAGTTTAGGACTCTATGGCTACACCTTC.

The chain links TRBV14 to TRBJ1-2, with 7 bases matching TRBD1. After removal of 5 bases from V and 2 bases from J, the junction contained 2 bases not matched to a gene. CDR1 is SGHDN, CDR2 FVKESK, per germline. The CDR3 sequence is 13 residues long. The CDR3 DNA is TGTGCCAGCAGCACCAGGGGGAACTATGGCTACACCTTC. Translating gives CASSTRGNYGYTF.

V is TRBV27 and J is TRBJ2-1, with D perhaps TRBD2 (6 bases). The CDR3 extends over 13 amino acids. CDR1 and CDR2 from the germline V gene are MNHEY and SMNVEV (reference sequence). The V end was cut by 3 bases, the J end by 9 bases, with 12 bases between. In nucleotides, the CDR3 is TGTGCCAGCAGTTTTTATCGGCGGGGTGAGCAGTTCTTC. This translates into CASSFYRRGEQFF.

This chain links TRBV19 with TRBJ2-7, with 10 bases identical to TRBD1. There are 18 residues in the CDR3. Germline trimming cut 5 bases from V and 4 bases from J; bases unmatched to any gene: 17. CDR1 LNHDA and CDR2 SQIVND come from the germline V gene (reference sequence). This chain's CDR3 is CASSSTGTGALRGYEQYF. The CDR3 DNA is TGTGCCAGTAGTTCCACCGGGACAGGGGCCCTAAGGGGGTACGAGCAGTACTTC.

The chain joins TRBV5-4 to TRBJ2-5; D is unclear. The V gene lost 3 bases and the J gene lost 4 bases, with 7 bases spanning the gap. CDR1 is SGHNT, CDR2 YYREEE, per germline (reference sequence). The CDR3 extends over 12 amino acids. CDR3 nucleotides: TGTGCCAGCAGCTCTAGAGGAGAGACCCAGTACTTC. Its translation is CASSSRGETQYF.

The chain joins TRBV5-4 to TRBJ2-3, with TRBD2 as a possible D gene (6 bases). Germline CDR1 and CDR2: SGHNT and YYREEE (reference sequence). V was cut by 2 bases and J by 11 bases, with 21 bases left in between. The CDR3 spans 15 residues. This chain's CDR3 is CASSFRGGDPGGQYF. DNA for the CDR3: TGTGCCAGCAGCTTCCGGGGCGGGGACCCCGGGGGGCAGTATTTT.

The gene calls are TRBV5-5 and TRBJ1-2, with D possibly matching TRBD1 (6 bases). Germline values: CDR1 SGHKS, CDR2 YYEKEE (reference sequence). Trimming took 4 bases from V and 4 from J, leaving 8 bases between them. This CDR3 region has 12 residues. CDR3 nucleotides: TGTGCCAGCAGCCAGGACAGCTATGGCTACACCTTC. Translation gives CASSQDSYGYTF.

J is TRBJ1-6 and V is TRBV6-1; D is uncertain. Germline lookup yields CDR1 MNHNS and CDR2 SASEGT. Trimming removed 4 bases at V and 4 bases at J, with 14 bases between. The CDR3 totals 16 residues. This CDR3 is CASSASPRNYNSPLHF. CDR3 nucleotides: TGTGCCAGCAGTGCGAGCCCTAGAAATTATAATTCACCCCTCCACTTT.

This chain connects TRBV5-1 to TRBJ2-7; a weak D match, TRBD1 (5 bases). Germline loops: CDR1 SGHRS, CDR2 YFSETQ. The V gene lost 5 bases and the J gene lost 6 bases, with 15 bases spanning the gap. This CDR3 is 13 amino acids long. CDR3 in amino acids: CASRSVRGGEQYF. CDR3 nucleotide sequence: TGCGCCAGCAGAAGTGTTAGGGGTGGCGAGCAGTACTTC. The entire variable domain, with the rest obtained from reference TRBV5-1 and TRBJ2-7, is as follows: KAGVTQTPRYLIKTRGQQVTLSCSPISGHRSVSWYQQTPGQGLQFLFEYFSETQRNKGNFPGRFSGRQFSNSRSEMNVSTLELGDSALYLCASRSVRGGEQYFGPGTRLTVT.

This chain connects TRBV5-1 to TRBJ2-7; 15 nucleotides match TRBD2. From germline, CDR1 is SGHRS and CDR2 YFSETQ. Trimming at V came to 4 bases and at J to 2 bases, leaving 7 bases not matched to a gene. The CDR3 runs to 17 residues. In DNA, the CDR3 is TGCGCCAGCAGCCCGGGACTAGCGGGGGGCCCAGCCTACGAGCAGTACTTC. It encodes CASSPGLAGGPAYEQYF.

The chain recombines TRBV7-8 with TRBJ1-2; D is ambiguous. This CDR3 region has 13 residues. V lost 2 bases to trimming and J lost 2 bases, with 6 bases between them. Germline V gives CDR1 SGHVS, CDR2 FQNEAQ. DNA of the CDR3: TGTGCCAGCAGCTTATATAGAAACTATGGCTACACCTTC. Translated, it gives CASSLYRNYGYTF.

The chain links TRBV7-2 to TRBJ1-2; D is possibly TRBD1 (6 bases). Germline-derived CDR1 and CDR2 are SGHTA and FQGNSA. V was cut by 5 bases and J by 0 bases, with 13 bases left in between. This CDR3 region has 15 residues. The CDR3 DNA sequence: TGTGCCAGCAGCCCACGGACAGTAGCTAACTATGGCTACACCTTC. This translates into CASSPRTVANYGYTF.

Concerning this clone: It is unclear where the CDR3 begins or ends on the DNA, so no DNA is shown, and the CDR3 is as TCRdb lists it. The chain links TRBV29-1 to TRBJ1-6; the table's D gene call, TRBD1, was not cross checked with the DNA. The CDR3 extends over 12 residues, inclusive of both ends. Germline values: CDR1 SQVTM, CDR2 ANQGSEA. CDR3 amino acids: CSVGQGAGTIHF.

J is TRBJ1-5 and V is TRBV10-3; TRBD1 matches at 9 bases. The CDR3 is 15 amino acids. Losses at the gene ends were 3 bases for V and 5 bases for J; bases not matched to a gene: 5. Germline CDR1 and CDR2: ENHRY and SYGVKD. CDR3 protein: CAISDTGTGYQPQHF. The CDR3 nucleotides are TGTGCCATCAGTGATACCGGGACAGGGTATCAGCCCCAGCATTTT.

V gene TRBV7-8 combines with J gene TRBJ1-1; D may be TRBD1 (6 bases). Germline loops: CDR1 SGHVS, CDR2 FQNEAQ. The CDR3 covers 15 residues. The V and J ends lost 0 bases and 2 bases respectively, with 10 bases between them. The CDR3 sequence: CASSLARTANTEAFF. Here the CDR3 DNA reads TGTGCCAGCAGCTTAGCGCGGACAGCTAACACTGAAGCTTTCTTT.